This TCR beta chain came from a study of blood T cells in healthy people across ages. Each donor had 7.5 to 10 milliliters of peripheral blood drawn. With a J-beta primer mix and a sample-barcoded 5' primer, a second PCR ran about 7 to 11 cycles. TCRdb re-called the 5' RACE reads with MiXCR, one entry per CDR3 protein. The sample holds around 1.5 million distinct CDR3 sequences; around 36% are singletons and the top ten take around 11%. The clonotype originates from a woman in her thirties in good health. The sequencing input was blood.

In DNA, the CDR3 is TGTGCCAGCAGCCGACAGGCCCTGCGGGGATACACAGATACGCAGTATTTT. Protein sequence: CASSRQALRGYTDTQYF. The gene calls are TRBV3-1 and TRBJ2-3; possibly TRBD1 or TRBD2 for D (6 bases each). Trimming stripped 4 bases from V and 2 bases from J, with 19 bases between. This CDR3 comprises 17 residues. Germline V gene lookup returns CDR1 LGHDT and CDR2 YNNKEL (reference sequence).